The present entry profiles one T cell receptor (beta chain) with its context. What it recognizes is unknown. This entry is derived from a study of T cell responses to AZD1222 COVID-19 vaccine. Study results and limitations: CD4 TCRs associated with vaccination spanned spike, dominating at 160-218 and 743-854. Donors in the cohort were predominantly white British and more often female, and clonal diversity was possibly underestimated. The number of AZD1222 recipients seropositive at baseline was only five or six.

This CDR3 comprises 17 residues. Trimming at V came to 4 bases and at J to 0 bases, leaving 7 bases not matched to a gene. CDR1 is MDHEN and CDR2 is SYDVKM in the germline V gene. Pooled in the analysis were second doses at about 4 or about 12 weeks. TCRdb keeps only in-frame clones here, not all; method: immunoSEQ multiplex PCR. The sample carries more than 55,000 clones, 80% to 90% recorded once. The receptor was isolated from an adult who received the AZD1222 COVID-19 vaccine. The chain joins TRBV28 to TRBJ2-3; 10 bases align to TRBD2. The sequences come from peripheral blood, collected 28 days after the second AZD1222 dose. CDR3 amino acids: CASSSPVAGGSTDTQYF. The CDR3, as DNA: TGTGCCAGCAGTTCCCCCGTAGCGGGGGGCAGCACAGATACGCAGTATTTT.